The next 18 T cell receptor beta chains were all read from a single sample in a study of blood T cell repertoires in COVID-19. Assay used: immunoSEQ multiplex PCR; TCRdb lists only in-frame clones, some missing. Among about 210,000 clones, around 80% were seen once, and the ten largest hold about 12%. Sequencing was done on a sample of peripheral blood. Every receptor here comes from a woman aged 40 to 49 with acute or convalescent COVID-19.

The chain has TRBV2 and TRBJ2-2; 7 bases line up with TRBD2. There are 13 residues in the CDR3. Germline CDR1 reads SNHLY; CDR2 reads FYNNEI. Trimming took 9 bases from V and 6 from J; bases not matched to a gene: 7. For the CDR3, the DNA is TGTGCCAGGGGGAGGGGCATGCCCGGGGAGCTGTTTTTT. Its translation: CARGRGMPGELFF.

The CDR3 sequence: CASSDGGSQETQYF. As DNA, the CDR3 is TGCGCCAGCAGCGACGGGGGGAGCCAAGAGACCCAGTACTTC. J is TRBJ2-5 and V is TRBV5-1, with TRBD2 matching over 7 bases. Losses at the gene ends were 4 bases for V and 1 base for J; bases not matched to a gene: 4. Per germline, CDR1 SGHRS and CDR2 YFSETQ. This CDR3 region has 14 residues.

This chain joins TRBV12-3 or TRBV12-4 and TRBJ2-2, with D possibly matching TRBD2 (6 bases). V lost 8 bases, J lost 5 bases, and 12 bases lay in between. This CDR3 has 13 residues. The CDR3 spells CASETGTTGELFF. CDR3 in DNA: TGTGCCAGCGAAACCGGGACTACCGGGGAGCTGTTTTTT.

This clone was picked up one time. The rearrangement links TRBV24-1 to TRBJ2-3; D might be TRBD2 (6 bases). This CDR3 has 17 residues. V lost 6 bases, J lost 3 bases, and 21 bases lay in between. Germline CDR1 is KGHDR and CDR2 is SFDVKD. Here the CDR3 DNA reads TGTGCCACCAGTTTAGCTATGGGCGGGGCCAAAACAGATACGCAGTATTTT. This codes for CATSLAMGGAKTDTQYF.

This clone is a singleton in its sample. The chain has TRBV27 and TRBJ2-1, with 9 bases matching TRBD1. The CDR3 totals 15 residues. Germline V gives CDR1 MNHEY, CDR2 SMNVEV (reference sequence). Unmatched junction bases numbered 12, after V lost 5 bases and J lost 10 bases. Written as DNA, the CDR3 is TGTGCCAGCAGTAGCCCCGGACAGGGGATGGAGGAGCAGTTCTTC. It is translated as CASSSPGQGMEEQFF.

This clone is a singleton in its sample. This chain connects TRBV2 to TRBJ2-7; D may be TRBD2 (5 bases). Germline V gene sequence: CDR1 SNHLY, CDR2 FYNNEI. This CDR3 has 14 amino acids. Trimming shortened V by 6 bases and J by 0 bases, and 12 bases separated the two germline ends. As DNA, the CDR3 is TGTGCCAGCAGATTACTAGGGAACTCCTACGAGCAGTACTTC. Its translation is CASRLLGNSYEQYF.

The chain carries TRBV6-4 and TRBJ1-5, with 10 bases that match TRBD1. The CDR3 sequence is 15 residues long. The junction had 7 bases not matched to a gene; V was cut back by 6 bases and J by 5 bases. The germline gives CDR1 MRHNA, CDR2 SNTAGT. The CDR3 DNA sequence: TGTGCCAGCAGCCGAGGGACAGGGGATCATCAGCCCCAGCATTTT. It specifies CASSRGTGDHQPQHF.

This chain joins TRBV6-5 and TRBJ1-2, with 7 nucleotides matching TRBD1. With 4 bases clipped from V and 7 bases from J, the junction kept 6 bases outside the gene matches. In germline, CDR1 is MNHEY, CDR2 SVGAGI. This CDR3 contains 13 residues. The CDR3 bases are TGTGCCAGCAGTTTGACAGGGTTGCGTGGCTACACCTTC. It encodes CASSLTGLRGYTF.

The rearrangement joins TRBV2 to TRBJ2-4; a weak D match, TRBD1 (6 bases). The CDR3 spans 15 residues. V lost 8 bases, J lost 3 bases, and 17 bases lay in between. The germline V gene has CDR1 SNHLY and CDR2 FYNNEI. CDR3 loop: CASFHRVADKNIQYF. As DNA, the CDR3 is TGTGCCAGCTTTCACAGGGTTGCGGACAAAAACATTCAGTACTTC.

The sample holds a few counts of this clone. The CDR3 DNA follows: TGTGCCAGTAAAAAAACAGCCAATTCACCCCTCCACTTT. Its translation: CASKKTANSPLHF. The chain employs TRBV19 and TRBJ1-6; D remains ambiguous. V was shortened by 7 bases and J by 7 bases, with 11 bases between the two germline ends. Germline CDR1 and CDR2: LNHDA and SQIVND (reference sequence). The CDR3 is made up of 13 amino acids.

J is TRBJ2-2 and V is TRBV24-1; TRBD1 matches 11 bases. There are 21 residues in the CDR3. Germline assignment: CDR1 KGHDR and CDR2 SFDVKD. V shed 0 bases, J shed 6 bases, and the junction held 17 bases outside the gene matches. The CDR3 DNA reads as TGTGCCACCAGTGATTTGCCTGGACGGACAGGGGGCATCTTGAGGCCCGGGGAGCTGTTTTTT. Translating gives CATSDLPGRTGGILRPGELFF.

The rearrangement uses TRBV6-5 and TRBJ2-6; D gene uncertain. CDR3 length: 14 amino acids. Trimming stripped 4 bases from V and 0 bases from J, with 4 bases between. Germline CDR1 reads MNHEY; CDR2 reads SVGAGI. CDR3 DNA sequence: TGTGCCAGCAGTTCCTACTCTGGGGCCAACGTCCTGACTTTC. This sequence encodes CASSSYSGANVLTF.

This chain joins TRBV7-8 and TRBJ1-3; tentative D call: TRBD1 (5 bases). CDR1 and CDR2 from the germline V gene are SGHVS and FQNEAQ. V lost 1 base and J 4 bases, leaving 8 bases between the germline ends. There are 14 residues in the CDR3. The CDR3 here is CASSLVRGGNTIYF. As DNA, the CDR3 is TGTGCCAGCAGCTTAGTAAGGGGAGGAAACACCATATATTTT.

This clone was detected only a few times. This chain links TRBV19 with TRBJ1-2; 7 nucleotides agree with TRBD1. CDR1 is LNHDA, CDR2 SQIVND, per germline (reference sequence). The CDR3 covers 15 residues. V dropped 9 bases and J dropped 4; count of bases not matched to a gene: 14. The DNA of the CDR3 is TGTGCCAGCGCTCATCGGAACAGGGGCTTCTATGGCTACACCTTC. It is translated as CASAHRNRGFYGYTF.

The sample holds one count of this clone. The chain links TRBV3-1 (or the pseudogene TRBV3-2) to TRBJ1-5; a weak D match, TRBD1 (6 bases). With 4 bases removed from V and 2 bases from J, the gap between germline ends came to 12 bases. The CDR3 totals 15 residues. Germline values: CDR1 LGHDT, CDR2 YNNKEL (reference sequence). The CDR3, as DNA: TGTGCCAGCAGCCCAGGGGAGAGAGGCAATCAGCCCCAGCATTTT. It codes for CASSPGERGNQPQHF.

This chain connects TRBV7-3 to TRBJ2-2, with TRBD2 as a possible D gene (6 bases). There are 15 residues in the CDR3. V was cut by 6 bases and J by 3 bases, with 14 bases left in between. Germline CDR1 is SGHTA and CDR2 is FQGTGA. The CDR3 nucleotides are TGTGCCAGCAGTTTCGGGGGTGGGCACACCGGGGAGCTGTTTTTT. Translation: CASSFGGGHTGELFF.

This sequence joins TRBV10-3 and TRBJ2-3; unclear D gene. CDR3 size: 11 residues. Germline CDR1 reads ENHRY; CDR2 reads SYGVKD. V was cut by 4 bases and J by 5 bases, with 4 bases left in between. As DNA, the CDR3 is TGTGCCATCAGTGCGGGAGATACGCAGTATTTT. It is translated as CAISAGDTQYF.

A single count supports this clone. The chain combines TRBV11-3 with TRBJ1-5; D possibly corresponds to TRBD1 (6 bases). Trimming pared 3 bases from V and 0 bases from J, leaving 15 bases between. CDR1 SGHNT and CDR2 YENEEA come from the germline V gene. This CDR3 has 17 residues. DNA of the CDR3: TGTGCCAGCAGCTTGGCCTTGGGGACACCTAGCAATCAGCCCCAGCATTTT. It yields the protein CASSLALGTPSNQPQHF.